These 10 T cell receptor beta chains were sequenced from one sample in a study of blood T cells in healthy people across ages. A second PCR of about 7 to 12 cycles used a sample-barcoded 5' primer and a J-beta primer mix. In TCRdb, the 5' RACE reads were re-called with MiXCR into one record per CDR3 protein. The sample consists of around 1,500,000 distinct CDR3 sequences, around 42% of them appearing once. The specimen was blood. The receptors come from a woman aged 18 to 35 in good health.

V usage is TRBV27 and J usage is TRBJ2-7, with D possibly being TRBD2 (5 bases). The CDR3 sequence is 12 residues long. The germline V gene has CDR1 MNHEY and CDR2 SMNVEV (reference sequence). V lost 8 bases to trimming and J lost 7 bases, with 15 bases between them. CDR3 coding DNA: TGTGCCAGCCAAGGAGGATCCAATGAGCAGTACTTC. It is translated as CASQGGSNEQYF.

The rearrangement links TRBV25-1 to TRBJ1-2; a possible D gene is TRBD1 (5 bases). This CDR3 has 16 amino acids. Trimming stripped 3 bases from V and 5 bases from J, with 19 bases between. The germline V gene encodes CDR1 MGHDK and CDR2 SYGVNS. CDR3 coding DNA: TGTGCCAGCAGTGATCCTAAGACACCAGCAGGGTATGGCTACACCTTC. Its protein product is CASSDPKTPAGYGYTF.

The rearrangement joins TRBV4-1 to TRBJ2-1; maybe TRBD1 (6 bases). The CDR3 is 16 residues long. Trimming pared 4 bases from V and 1 base from J, leaving 14 bases between. Germline V gene data show CDR1 as MGHRA and CDR2 as YSYEKL. Here the CDR3 reads CASSLGAGESYNEQFF. DNA for the CDR3: TGCGCCAGCAGCCTGGGGGCGGGCGAATCCTACAATGAGCAGTTCTTC.

The chain carries TRBV20-1 and TRBJ1-1; TRBD1 aligns across 9 bases. The CDR3 has 13 residues. The germline gives CDR1 DFQATT, CDR2 SNEGSKA (reference sequence). Germline trimming cut 3 bases from V and 6 bases from J; bases unmatched to any gene: 5. CDR3 DNA sequence: TGCAGTGCTAGTGGGGACAGGGAATCTGAAGCTTTCTTT. Its protein is CSASGDRESEAFF.

The chain carries TRBV18 and TRBJ1-5; D not certain. V was shortened by 0 bases and J by 3 bases, with 9 bases between the two germline ends. Germline loops: CDR1 KGHSH, CDR2 LQKENI. The CDR3 is made up of 15 amino acids. CDR3 bases: TGTGCCAGCTCACCACCCGTCTCGGACAATCAGCCCCAGCATTTT. This codes for CASSPPVSDNQPQHF. The whole variable domain, remainder taken from reference TRBV18 and TRBJ1-5, is NAGVMQNPRHLVRRRGQEARLRCSPMKGHSHVYWYRQLPEEGLKFMVYLQKENIIDESGMPKERFSAEFPKEGPSILRIQQVVRGDSAAYFCASSPPVSDNQPQHFGDGTRLSIL.

The chain employs TRBV2 and TRBJ1-1; D not resolved. Trimming pared 4 bases from V and 3 bases from J, leaving 21 bases between. The V gene's germline CDR1 is SNHLY and CDR2 FYNNEI. The CDR3 sequence is 17 residues long. This chain's CDR3 is CASSVRGLTIRDTEAFF. The CDR3 DNA sequence: TGTGCCAGCAGTGTTAGAGGTCTTACGATACGTGACACTGAAGCTTTCTTT.

This chain connects TRBV20-1 to TRBJ1-2, with D uncertain. Trimming shortened V by 0 bases and J by 4 bases, and 12 bases separated the two germline ends. The CDR3 spans 14 residues. Looked up from germline, CDR1 is DFQATT and CDR2 is SNEGSKA (reference sequence). The CDR3 loop is CSAREPPSGYGYTF. CDR3 nucleotides: TGCAGTGCTAGAGAGCCACCCAGCGGCTATGGCTACACCTTC.

This clonotype occurred a few times. This chain joins TRBV20-1 and TRBJ2-5, with 7 bases identical to TRBD2. Germline CDR1 is DFQATT and CDR2 is SNEGSKA (reference sequence). The CDR3 covers 15 residues. The ends lost 0 bases at V and 3 bases at J; junction bases unmatched: 7. The CDR3 DNA sequence: TGCAGTGCTAGAGATCTAGGGGACTACAAAGAGACCCAGTACTTC. Its protein is CSARDLGDYKETQYF.

The genes are TRBV10-3 and TRBJ2-1, with 10 bases matching TRBD2. V was pared by 6 bases and J by 5 bases, with 7 bases of the junction left unmatched. Looked up from germline, CDR1 is ENHRY and CDR2 is SYGVKD. The CDR3 has 15 amino acids. CDR3 protein: CAISVALAGDNEQFF. CDR3 DNA sequence: TGTGCCATCAGCGTAGCGCTAGCGGGAGACAATGAGCAGTTCTTC.

This clonotype was found a few times. V usage is TRBV12-3 or TRBV12-4 and J usage is TRBJ2-7; TRBD2 matches at 7 bases. With V trimmed by 5 bases and J by 0 bases, 13 bases remained unmatched. This CDR3 spans 17 amino acids. DNA of the CDR3: TGTGCCAGCAGTCTAAGAATCCTTGGGGACTACTCCTACGAGCAGTACTTC. It translates to CASSLRILGDYSYEQYF.